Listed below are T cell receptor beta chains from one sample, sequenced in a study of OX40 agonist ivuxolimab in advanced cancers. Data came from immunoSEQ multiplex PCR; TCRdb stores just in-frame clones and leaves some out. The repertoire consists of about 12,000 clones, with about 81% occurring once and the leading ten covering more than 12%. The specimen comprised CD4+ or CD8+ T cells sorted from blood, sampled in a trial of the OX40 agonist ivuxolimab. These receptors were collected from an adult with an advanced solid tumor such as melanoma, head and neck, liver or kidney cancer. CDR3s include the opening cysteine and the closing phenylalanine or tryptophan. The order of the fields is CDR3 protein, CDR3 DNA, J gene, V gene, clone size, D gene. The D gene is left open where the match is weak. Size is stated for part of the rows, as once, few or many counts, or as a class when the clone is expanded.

CDR3: CAISESGGMGTGELFF
DNA: TGTGCCATCAGTGAGTCGGGTGGGATGGGGACCGGGGAGCTGTTTTTT
J: TRBJ2-2
V: TRBV10-3
size: .
D: .

CDR3: CASSLGSAGVNEQFF
DNA: TGTGCCAGCAGCTTAGGATCAGCGGGAGTGAATGAGCAGTTCTTC
J: TRBJ2-1
V: TRBV11-2
size: once
D: TRBD2

CDR3: CASSDRAVQPQHF
DNA: TGTGCCAGCAGTGACAGGGCGGTTCAGCCCCAGCATTTT
J: TRBJ1-5
V: TRBV28
size: .
D: TRBD1

CDR3: CASSLGGTLEQYF
DNA: TGTGCCAGTAGCCTGGGGGGGACCCTGGAGCAGTACTTC
J: TRBJ2-7
V: TRBV19
size: .
D: TRBD2

CDR3: CASSPGQGYEQYF
DNA: TGTGCCAGCAGCCCGGGACAGGGCTACGAGCAGTACTTC
J: TRBJ2-7
V: TRBV28
size: .
D: TRBD1

CDR3: CASHAGAPNEQFF
DNA: TGTGCCAGTCATGCCGGTGCGCCCAATGAGCAGTTCTTC
J: TRBJ2-1
V: TRBV27
size: once
D: .

CDR3: CASSYLGQGKETQYF
DNA: TGTGCCAGCAGTTACCTGGGACAGGGGAAGGAGACCCAGTACTTC
J: TRBJ2-5
V: TRBV6-5
size: .
D: TRBD1

CDR3: CASSLGGDYTDTQYF
DNA: TGTGCCAGCAGCTTAGGGGGGGACTATACGGATACGCAGTATTTT
J: TRBJ2-3
V: TRBV7-3
size: .
D: TRBD2

CDR3: CASSHPYGYTF
DNA: TGTGCCAGCAGTCATCCCTATGGCTACACCTTC
J: TRBJ1-2
V: TRBV28
size: .
D: .

CDR3: CASSLDGTGRSEQYF
DNA: TGTGCCAGCAGTTTAGACGGGACAGGGAGGAGCGAGCAGTACTTC
J: TRBJ2-7
V: TRBV27
size: .
D: TRBD1

CDR3: CATSEGLALNEQFF
DNA: TGTGCCACCTCCGAGGGACTAGCTTTAAATGAGCAGTTCTTC
J: TRBJ2-1
V: TRBV25-1
size: .
D: TRBD2

CDR3: CASSAAGSTDTQYF
DNA: TGTGCCAGCAGTGCCGCGGGAAGCACAGATACGCAGTATTTT
J: TRBJ2-3
V: TRBV6-4
size: few
D: .

CDR3: CASSFGGVYEQYF
DNA: TGTGCCAGCAGCTTCGGAGGGGTCTACGAGCAGTACTTC
J: TRBJ2-7
V: TRBV7-9
size: .
D: .

CDR3: CAIREGNPSTDTQYF
DNA: TGTGCCATAAGGGAGGGCAACCCTAGCACAGATACGCAGTATTTT
J: TRBJ2-3
V: TRBV28
size: .
D: TRBD2

CDR3: CASAGGTGENEQFF
DNA: TGTGCCAGCGCGGGGGGGACAGGGGAAAATGAGCAGTTCTTC
J: TRBJ2-1
V: TRBV21-1
size: .
D: .

CDR3: CASSLGDSTDTQYF
DNA: TGTGCCAGCAGCTTAGGGGACAGCACAGATACGCAGTATTTT
J: TRBJ2-3
V: TRBV11-3
size: few
D: .

CDR3: CASSARDSAYEQYF
DNA: TGTGCCAGCAGCGCCCGGGACTCAGCCTACGAGCAGTACTTC
J: TRBJ2-7
V: TRBV4-2
size: .
D: .

CDR3: CASSPPRQGYYGYTF
DNA: TGTGCCAGCAGTCCCCCCAGACAGGGGTATTATGGCTACACCTTC
J: TRBJ1-2
V: TRBV28
size: .
D: TRBD1

CDR3: CASSDGHTAYEQYF
DNA: TGTGCCAGCAGCGATGGGCACACCGCTTACGAGCAGTACTTC
J: TRBJ2-7
V: TRBV6-5
size: medium-sized
D: .

CDR3: CASSQGWKTEAFF
DNA: TGCGCCAGCAGCCAAGGATGGAAGACTGAAGCTTTCTTT
J: TRBJ1-1
V: TRBV4-1
size: .
D: .

CDR3: CASSSGTSVGTDTQYF
DNA: TGTGCCAGCAGCTCCGGGACTAGCGTGGGCACAGATACGCAGTATTTT
J: TRBJ2-3
V: TRBV7-9
size: medium-sized
D: TRBD2

CDR3: CASSENNSAQSRANVLTF
DNA: TGTGCCAGCAGTGAGAATAACTCTGCACAAAGTCGGGCCAACGTCCTGACTTTC
J: TRBJ2-6
V: TRBV6-1
size: .
D: .

CDR3: CASSTGVGTVNTEAFF
DNA: TGTGCCAGCAGCACAGGGGTAGGCACCGTGAACACTGAAGCTTTCTTT
J: TRBJ1-1
V: TRBV9
size: .
D: TRBD1

CDR3: CASSIRQLYEQYF
DNA: TGTGCCAGCAGTATACGACAGCTCTACGAGCAGTACTTC
J: TRBJ2-7
V: TRBV6-5
size: few
D: .

CDR3: CASSLEADFSVTEAFF
DNA: TGTGCCAGCAGCTTAGAGGCGGACTTTTCAGTCACTGAAGCTTTCTTT
J: TRBJ1-1
V: TRBV7-3
size: .
D: .

CDR3: CASSLRSNEQFF
DNA: TGTGCCAGCAGCTTAAGGTCCAATGAGCAGTTCTTC
J: TRBJ2-1
V: TRBV7-9
size: .
D: .

CDR3: CASRQGVGEKLFF
DNA: TGTGCCAGCAGACAGGGGGTGGGTGAAAAACTGTTTTTT
J: TRBJ1-4
V: TRBV6-5
size: .
D: TRBD1

CDR3: CASSIGGTSGSYEQYF
DNA: TGTGCCAGTAGTATAGGCGGGACTAGCGGGAGTTACGAGCAGTACTTC
J: TRBJ2-7
V: TRBV19
size: medium-sized
D: TRBD2

CDR3: CASSQGINQPQHF
DNA: TGCGCCAGCAGCCAAGGAATCAATCAGCCCCAGCATTTT
J: TRBJ1-5
V: TRBV4-3
size: .
D: .

CDR3: CASSLRHTSGYEQYF
DNA: TGTGCCAGCAGCCTACGCCACACTAGCGGCTACGAGCAGTACTTC
J: TRBJ2-7
V: TRBV27
size: medium-sized
D: TRBD2

CDR3: CASSPLVGGVYGYTF
DNA: TGTGCCAGCAGCCCCTTGGTGGGGGGCGTCTATGGCTACACCTTC
J: TRBJ1-2
V: TRBV27
size: .
D: .

CDR3: CASNLGIIYEQYF
DNA: TGTGCCAGCAACCTAGGCATTATCTACGAGCAGTACTTC
J: TRBJ2-7
V: TRBV6-1
size: .
D: .

CDR3: CASRAGYEQYF
DNA: TGTGCCAGCAGGGCCGGGTACGAGCAGTACTTC
J: TRBJ2-7
V: TRBV28
size: .
D: .

CDR3: CASSWTVNTEAFF
DNA: TGTGCCAGCAGCTGGACAGTGAACACTGAAGCTTTCTTT
J: TRBJ1-1
V: TRBV27
size: .
D: .

CDR3: CASSDSGSSDTQYF
DNA: TGTGCCAGCAGCGACAGCGGAAGTTCGGATACGCAGTATTTT
J: TRBJ2-3
V: TRBV16
size: .
D: .

CDR3: CSVGFGVGVYEQYF
DNA: TGCAGCGTTGGATTTGGGGTCGGTGTGTACGAGCAGTACTTC
J: TRBJ2-7
V: TRBV29-1
size: .
D: .

CDR3: CASSLGGAENEQFF
DNA: TGCGCCAGCAGCTTGGGCGGGGCAGAAAATGAGCAGTTCTTC
J: TRBJ2-1
V: TRBV5-1
size: .
D: .

CDR3: CASKKGTGVNEKLFF
DNA: TGTGCCAGCAAGAAGGGGACAGGGGTTAATGAAAAACTGTTTTTT
J: TRBJ1-4
V: TRBV7-8
size: .
D: TRBD1

CDR3: CASSVSGGFTDTQYF
DNA: TGTGCCAGCAGCGTATCCGGCGGTTTCACAGATACGCAGTATTTT
J: TRBJ2-3
V: TRBV9
size: .
D: .

CDR3: CASSQAPGPNPYEQYF
DNA: TGCGCCAGCAGCCAAGCCCCGGGACCCAATCCCTACGAGCAGTACTTC
J: TRBJ2-7
V: TRBV4-1
size: .
D: .